The next 20 T cell receptor beta chains were all read from a single sample in a study of cytomegalovirus exposure and HLA in healthy donors. Primers: 60 Vbeta forward and 13 Jbeta reverse. TCRdb's table, derived via immunoSEQ multiplex PCR, lists solely in-frame clones and lacks some. This specimen shows more than 100,000 clones; the ten leading clones hold roughly 3.5%. Material for sequencing was PBMCs. Every receptor here comes from a young man in good health and CMV-seronegative.

The V and J genes are TRBV6-1 and TRBJ1-2, with TRBD1 identical over 10 bases. Trimming removed 2 bases from V and 6 bases from J; junction bases left unmatched: 6. Germline V gives CDR1 MNHNS, CDR2 SASEGT. CDR3 length: 15 amino acids. CDR3 protein: CASSETTGTGDGYTF. The CDR3 nucleotides are TGTGCCAGCAGTGAAACAACCGGGACAGGGGATGGCTACACCTTC.

The rearrangement uses TRBV9 and TRBJ2-1; a possible D gene is TRBD1 (5 bases). Germline V gene sequence: CDR1 SGDLS, CDR2 YYNGEE. V lost 0 bases, J lost 1 base, and 11 bases lay in between. This CDR3 has 16 residues. In DNA form, the CDR3 reads TGTGCCAGCAGCGTAGGATCAGGGAAGTCCTACAATGAGCAGTTCTTC. Translating it yields CASSVGSGKSYNEQFF.

This sequence joins TRBV5-1 and TRBJ1-5; D may be TRBD1 (6 bases). There are 16 residues in the CDR3. The germline gives CDR1 SGHRS, CDR2 YFSETQ. Trimming stripped 5 bases from V and 4 bases from J, with 19 bases between. The CDR3 bases are TGCGCCAGCAGGAAGGGATGGCCAGGGGAGAATCAGCCCCAGCATTTT. Protein sequence: CASRKGWPGENQPQHF. Combining the CDR3 with reference TRBV5-1 and TRBJ1-5 gives the whole variable domain KAGVTQTPRYLIKTRGQQVTLSCSPISGHRSVSWYQQTPGQGLQFLFEYFSETQRNKGNFPGRFSGRQFSNSRSEMNVSTLELGDSALYLCASRKGWPGENQPQHFGDGTRLSIL.

The gene calls are TRBV5-1 and TRBJ1-2; D gene ambiguous. The germline V gene encodes CDR1 SGHRS and CDR2 YFSETQ. V lost 0 bases, J lost 8 bases, and 23 bases lay in between. CDR3 length: 17 residues. The CDR3 nucleotides are TGCGCCAGCAGCTTGGAGGGCAAGGGAGGGCTTTTACGGGGCTACACCTTC. Translation: CASSLEGKGGLLRGYTF.

The genes are TRBV4-2 and TRBJ2-7; TRBD1 aligns across 9 bases. The CDR3 has 15 amino acids. CDR1 LGHNA and CDR2 YNFKEQ come from the germline V gene. The junction had 5 bases not matched to a gene; V was cut back by 1 base and J by 4 bases. This CDR3 reads CASSQGDRVGYEQYF. CDR3 bases: TGTGCCAGCAGCCAAGGGGACAGGGTTGGGTACGAGCAGTACTTC.

The genes are TRBV5-6 and TRBJ1-2; a possible D gene is TRBD1 (6 bases). This CDR3 contains 15 residues. The germline V and J ends were trimmed by 2 bases and 4 bases, with 15 bases remaining between them. Germline-derived CDR1 and CDR2 are SGHDT and YYEEEE. The CDR3 reads CASSLSRGILYGYTF. Written as DNA, the CDR3 is TGTGCCAGCAGCTTAAGCAGGGGAATCCTCTATGGCTACACCTTC.

The rearrangement joins TRBV30 to TRBJ2-5; maybe TRBD2 (6 bases). The CDR3 sequence is 15 residues long. The ends were cut back, 6 bases at V and 5 bases at J, with 22 bases in the middle. Germline loops: CDR1 GTSNPN, CDR2 SVGIG (reference sequence). The chain's CDR3 is CACNPGAPKGETQYF. CDR3 DNA: TGTGCCTGCAACCCGGGAGCGCCGAAGGGGGAGACCCAGTACTTC.

The rearrangement uses TRBV7-9 and TRBJ1-5; tentatively, D is TRBD1 (6 bases). Trimming stripped 4 bases from V and 0 bases from J, with 16 bases between. Germline CDR1 reads SEHNR; CDR2 reads FQNEAQ (reference sequence). The CDR3 covers 17 residues. The CDR3 DNA follows: TGTGCCAGCAGCTCAGACCGGGACAAACATAGCAATCAGCCCCAGCATTTT. Translated, it gives CASSSDRDKHSNQPQHF.

V is TRBV29-1 and J is TRBJ2-1; 9 nucleotides match TRBD2. In germline, CDR1 is SQVTM, CDR2 ANQGSEA. The CDR3 is 15 residues long. With 2 bases clipped from V and 5 bases from J, the junction kept 7 bases outside the gene matches. This CDR3 reads CSVEKSGGFNNEQFF. The CDR3 DNA follows: TGCAGCGTTGAAAAGAGCGGGGGGTTTAACAATGAGCAGTTCTTC.

This chain joins TRBV19 and TRBJ1-1; weak D call: TRBD1 (6 bases). The CDR3 has 15 amino acids. CDR1 is LNHDA, CDR2 SQIVND, per germline (reference sequence). The germline V and J ends were trimmed by 1 base and 1 base, with 10 bases remaining between them. CDR3 sequence: CASSIVGDTNTEAFF. In nucleotides, the CDR3 is TGTGCCAGTAGTATAGTAGGGGACACGAACACTGAAGCTTTCTTT.

The chain recombines TRBV7-9 with TRBJ2-5; the match to TRBD1 covers 9 bases. V was pared by 4 bases and J by 3 bases, with 3 bases of the junction left unmatched. Germline V gene data show CDR1 as SEHNR and CDR2 as FQNEAQ (reference sequence). This CDR3 region has 14 residues. CDR3 in amino acids: CASSSRTGEETQYF. Written as DNA, the CDR3 is TGTGCCAGCAGCTCCCGGACAGGGGAAGAGACCCAGTACTTC.

This chain uses TRBV10-2 with TRBJ1-4; unclear D gene. The CDR3 contains 14 residues. In germline, CDR1 is WSHSY, CDR2 SAAADI. Trimming took 5 bases from V and 3 from J, leaving 10 bases between them. The CDR3 here is CASSYTTPNEKLFF. The CDR3 DNA follows: TGCGCCAGCAGTTACACTACTCCTAATGAAAAACTGTTTTTT.

This chain links TRBV9 with TRBJ2-7, with TRBD2 matching over 7 bases. The CDR3 has 14 amino acids. J lost 0 bases, V lost 2 bases, and 2 bases had no gene match. Germline values: CDR1 SGDLS, CDR2 YYNGEE. The CDR3 DNA follows: TGTGCCAGCAGCGTTAGGGAGGGCTCCTACGAGCAGTACTTC. This translates into CASSVREGSYEQYF.

The chain is built from TRBV9 and TRBJ2-5; tentative D call: TRBD2 (6 bases). The CDR3 consists of 14 residues. CDR1 and CDR2 from the germline V gene are SGDLS and YYNGEE. V lost 0 bases and J lost 5, with 11 bases in between. The chain's CDR3 is CASSVGLGGETQYF. CDR3 DNA: TGTGCCAGCAGCGTAGGACTTGGAGGGGAGACCCAGTACTTC.

V gene TRBV28 combines with J gene TRBJ1-4; 7 bases map to TRBD1. The CDR3 consists of 18 residues. The germline V gene has CDR1 MDHEN and CDR2 SYDVKM. The V segment lost 10 bases and the J segment 0 bases; nucleotides outside the gene matches: 17. As DNA, the CDR3 is TGTGCCACCCTTCCTTTACCCGGGACAGTCGCAACTAATGAAAAACTGTTTTTT. Protein: CATLPLPGTVATNEKLFF.

J is TRBJ2-1 and V is TRBV6-1; 11 positions match TRBD2. CDR3 length equals 20 residues. With 2 bases clipped from V and 7 bases from J, the junction kept 19 bases outside the gene matches. Germline V lookup: CDR1 MNHNS, CDR2 SASEGT. For the CDR3, the DNA is TGTGCCAGCAGTGAAAATCATGTATTTATAGGGACTAGCGGTTCTAATGAGCAGTTCTTC. Translation: CASSENHVFIGTSGSNEQFF.

This sequence joins TRBV5-4 and TRBJ2-7; 8 nucleotides line up with TRBD1. The CDR3 is 15 amino acids. CDR1 is SGHNT, CDR2 YYREEE, per germline (reference sequence). The junction had 10 bases not matched to a gene; V was cut back by 4 bases and J by 4 bases. DNA of the CDR3: TGTGCCAGCAGCCCAGGACAGGGTTTTATATACGAGCAGTACTTC. Translation: CASSPGQGFIYEQYF.

The gene calls are TRBV5-5 and TRBJ2-6; possible D gene TRBD2, 6 bases. The CDR3 is made up of 17 amino acids. The germline V and J ends were trimmed by 4 bases and 0 bases, with 14 bases remaining between them. Germline V CDR1 and CDR2: SGHKS, YYEKEE (reference sequence). Here the CDR3 reads CASSRFGGNSGANVLTF. CDR3 nucleotide sequence: TGTGCCAGCAGCCGTTTCGGGGGAAACTCTGGGGCCAACGTCCTGACTTTC. Looking up the rest from reference TRBV5-5 and TRBJ2-6 gives the full variable domain: DAGVTQSPTHLIKTRGQQVTLRCSPISGHKSVSWYQQVLGQGPQFIFQYYEKEERGRGNFPDRFSARQFPNYSSELNVNALLLGDSALYLCASSRFGGNSGANVLTFGAGSRLTVL.

The V and J genes are TRBV7-9 and TRBJ2-3, with 9 bases aligning to TRBD1. The CDR3 consists of 17 residues. V dropped 1 base and J dropped 3; count of bases not matched to a gene: 8. Germline V gene lookup returns CDR1 SEHNR and CDR2 FQNEAQ (reference sequence). In DNA form, the CDR3 reads TGTGCCAGCAGCTTAGGGGCGGACAGGGGATCGACAGATACGCAGTATTTT. It specifies CASSLGADRGSTDTQYF. The whole variable domain, remainder taken from reference TRBV7-9 and TRBJ2-3, is DTGVSQNPRHKITKRGQNVTFRCDPISEHNRLYWYRQTLGQGPEFLTYFQNEAQLEKSRLLSDRFSAERPKGSFSTLEIQRTEQGDSAMYLCASSLGADRGSTDTQYFGPGTRLTVL.

The chain links TRBV7-6 to TRBJ1-1, with 8 nucleotides matching TRBD1. The germline V gene encodes CDR1 SGHVS and CDR2 FNYEAQ. This CDR3 is built from 14 residues. V dropped 4 bases and J dropped 5; count of bases not matched to a gene: 6. The CDR3 protein is CASSYTQGATEAFF. CDR3 DNA sequence: TGTGCCAGCAGCTACACTCAGGGGGCAACTGAAGCTTTCTTT.